This TCR beta chain was retrieved from a study of cytomegalovirus exposure and HLA in healthy donors. A multiplex PCR was run with 60 Vbeta primers and 13 Jbeta primers. The method was immunoSEQ multiplex PCR; TCRdb's version includes in-frame clones alone and lacks a portion of them. The sample lists about 200,000 clones; almost 80% were seen once. The CDR3 has 14 amino acids. V was shortened by 3 bases and J by 1 base, with 9 bases between the two germline ends. Germline assignment: CDR1 SGHNT and CDR2 YENEEA. The chain recombines TRBV11-3 with TRBJ1-1; D may be TRBD1 (5 bases). The sample was PBMCs. This receptor was identified in a man younger than 35 in good health and CMV-seronegative. CDR3 residues: CASSFYRRNTEAFF. Here the CDR3 DNA reads TGTGCCAGCAGCTTTTACAGGAGGAACACTGAAGCTTTCTTT.